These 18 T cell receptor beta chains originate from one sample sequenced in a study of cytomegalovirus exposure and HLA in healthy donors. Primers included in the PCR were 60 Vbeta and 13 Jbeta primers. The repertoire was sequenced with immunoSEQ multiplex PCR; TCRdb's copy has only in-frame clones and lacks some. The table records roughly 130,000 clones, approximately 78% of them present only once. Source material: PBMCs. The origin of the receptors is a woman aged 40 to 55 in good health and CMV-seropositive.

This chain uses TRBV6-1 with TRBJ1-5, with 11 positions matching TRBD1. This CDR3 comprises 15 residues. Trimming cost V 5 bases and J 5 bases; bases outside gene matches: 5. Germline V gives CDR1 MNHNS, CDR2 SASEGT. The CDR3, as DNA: TGTGCCAGCAGTTGGACAGGGGGCTTGGATCAGCCCCAGCATTTT. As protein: CASSWTGGLDQPQHF.

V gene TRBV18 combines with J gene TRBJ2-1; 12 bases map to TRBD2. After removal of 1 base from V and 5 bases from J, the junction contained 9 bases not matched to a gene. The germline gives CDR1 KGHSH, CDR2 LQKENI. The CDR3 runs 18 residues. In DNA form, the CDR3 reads TGTGCCAGCTCACCACGGTTGCTAGCGGGAGGGGTTCACAATGAGCAGTTCTTC. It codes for CASSPRLLAGGVHNEQFF. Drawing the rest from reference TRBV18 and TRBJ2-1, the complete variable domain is NAGVMQNPRHLVRRRGQEARLRCSPMKGHSHVYWYRQLPEEGLKFMVYLQKENIIDESGMPKERFSAEFPKEGPSILRIQQVVRGDSAAYFCASSPRLLAGGVHNEQFFGPGTRLTVL.

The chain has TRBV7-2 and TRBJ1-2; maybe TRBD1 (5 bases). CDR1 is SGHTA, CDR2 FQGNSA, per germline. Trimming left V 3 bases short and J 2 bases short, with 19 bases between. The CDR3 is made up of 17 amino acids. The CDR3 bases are TGTGCCAGCAGCTTTTCTTTGGGAAACGACAGAAACTATGGCTACACCTTC. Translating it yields CASSFSLGNDRNYGYTF.

This CDR3 is CSALARNEQYF. Written as DNA, the CDR3 is TGCAGTGCACTAGCTAGAAACGAGCAGTACTTC. The chain recombines TRBV20-1 with TRBJ2-7; TRBD2 might be the D (6 bases). Between the trimmed V and J ends, which lost 6 bases and 5 bases, there was a span of 11 bases. Germline assignment: CDR1 DFQATT and CDR2 SNEGSKA (reference sequence). The CDR3 is made up of 11 amino acids.

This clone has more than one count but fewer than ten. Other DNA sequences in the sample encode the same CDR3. CDR3 amino acids: CAISPGGTGGRNEQFF. Written as DNA, the CDR3 is TGTGCCATCAGCCCCGGTGGGACAGGGGGCAGGAATGAGCAGTTCTTC. The J gene is TRBJ2-1, the V gene TRBV10-3; the match to TRBD1 covers 12 bases. The CDR3 length is 16 residues. V lost 6 bases to trimming and J lost 7 bases; unmatched junction nucleotides: 10. Germline V gives CDR1 ENHRY, CDR2 SYGVKD.

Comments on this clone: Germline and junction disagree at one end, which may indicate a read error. The CDR3 nucleotides read TGTTCCAGTGGCTTGGTGGAGACCCAGTACTTC. Translated: CSSGLVETQYF. This rearrangement joins TRBV7-9 to TRBJ2-5; D call uncertain. The CDR3 extends over 11 amino acids. Germline loops: CDR1 SEHNR, CDR2 FQNEAQ (reference sequence).

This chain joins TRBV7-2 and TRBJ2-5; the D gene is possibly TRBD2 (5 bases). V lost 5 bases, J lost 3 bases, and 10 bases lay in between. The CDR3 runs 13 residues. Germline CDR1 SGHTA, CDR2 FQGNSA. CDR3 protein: CASSPTREETQYF. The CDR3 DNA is TGTGCCAGCAGCCCCACGCGGGAAGAGACCCAGTACTTC.

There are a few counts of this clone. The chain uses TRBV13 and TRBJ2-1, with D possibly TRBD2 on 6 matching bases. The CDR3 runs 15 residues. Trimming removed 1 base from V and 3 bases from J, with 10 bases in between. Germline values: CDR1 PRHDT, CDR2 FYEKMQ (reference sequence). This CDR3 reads CASSLAVGSYNEQFF. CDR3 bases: TGTGCCAGCAGCTTAGCGGTCGGGAGCTACAATGAGCAGTTCTTC.

CDR3 coding DNA: TGTGCCAGCAAAGGGGATCCTCCCTACGAGCAGTACTTC. As protein: CASKGDPPYEQYF. The V call is TRBV6-1, the J call TRBJ2-7, with TRBD1 as a possible D gene (5 bases). Trimming removed 7 bases from V and 2 bases from J, with 12 bases in between. The CDR3 consists of 13 residues. The germline V gene encodes CDR1 MNHNS and CDR2 SASEGT.

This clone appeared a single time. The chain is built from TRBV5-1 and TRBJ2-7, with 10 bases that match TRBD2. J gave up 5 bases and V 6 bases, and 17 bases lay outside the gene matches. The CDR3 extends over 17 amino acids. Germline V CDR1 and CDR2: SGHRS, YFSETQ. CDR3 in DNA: TGCGCCAGCAACCAGTTAGCGGGAGGATCCGGTTCGAACGAGCAGTACTTC. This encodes CASNQLAGGSGSNEQYF.

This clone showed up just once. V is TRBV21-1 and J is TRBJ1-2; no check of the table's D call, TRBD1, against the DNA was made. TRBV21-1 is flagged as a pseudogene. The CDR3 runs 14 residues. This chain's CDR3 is CASSNQDRGSGYTF. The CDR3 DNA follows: TGTGCCAGCAGCAACCAGGACAGGGGTAGCGGCTACACCTTC.

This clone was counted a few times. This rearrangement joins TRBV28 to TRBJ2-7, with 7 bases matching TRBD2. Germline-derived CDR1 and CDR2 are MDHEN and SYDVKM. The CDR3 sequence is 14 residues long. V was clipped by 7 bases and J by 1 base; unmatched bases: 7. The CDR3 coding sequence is TGTGCCAGCACTGGGGAGGGACCGTCCTACGAGCAGTACTTC. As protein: CASTGEGPSYEQYF.

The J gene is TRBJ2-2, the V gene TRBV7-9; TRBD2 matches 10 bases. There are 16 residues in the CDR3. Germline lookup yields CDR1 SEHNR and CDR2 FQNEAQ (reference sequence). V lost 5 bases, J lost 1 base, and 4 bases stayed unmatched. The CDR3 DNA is TGTGCCAGCAGCGCTCTAGCGGGAGTGAACACCGGGGAGCTGTTTTTT. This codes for CASSALAGVNTGELFF.

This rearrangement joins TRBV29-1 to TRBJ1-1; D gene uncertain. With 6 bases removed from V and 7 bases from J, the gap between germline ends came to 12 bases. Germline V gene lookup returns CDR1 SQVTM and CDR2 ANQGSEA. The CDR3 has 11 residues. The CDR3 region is CSVRQEVEAFF. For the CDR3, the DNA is TGCAGCGTACGGCAGGAAGTTGAAGCTTTCTTT.

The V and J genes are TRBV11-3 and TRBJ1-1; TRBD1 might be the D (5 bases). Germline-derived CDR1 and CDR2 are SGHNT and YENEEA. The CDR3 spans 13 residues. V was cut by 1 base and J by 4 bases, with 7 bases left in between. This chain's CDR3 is CASSLAGVTEAFF. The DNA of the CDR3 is TGTGCCAGCAGCTTAGCGGGGGTCACTGAAGCTTTCTTT.

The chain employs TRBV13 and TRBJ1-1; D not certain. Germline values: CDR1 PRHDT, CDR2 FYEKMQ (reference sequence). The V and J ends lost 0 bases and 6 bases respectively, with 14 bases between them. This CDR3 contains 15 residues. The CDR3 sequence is CASSLGISSDAEAFF. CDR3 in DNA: TGTGCCAGCAGCTTAGGGATCTCAAGCGACGCTGAAGCTTTCTTT.

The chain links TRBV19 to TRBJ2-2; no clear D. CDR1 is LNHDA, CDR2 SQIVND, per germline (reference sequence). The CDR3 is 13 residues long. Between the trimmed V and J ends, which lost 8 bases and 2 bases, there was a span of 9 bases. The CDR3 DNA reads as TGTGCCAGTCGCGGAATTAACACCGGGGAGCTGTTTTTT. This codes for CASRGINTGELFF.

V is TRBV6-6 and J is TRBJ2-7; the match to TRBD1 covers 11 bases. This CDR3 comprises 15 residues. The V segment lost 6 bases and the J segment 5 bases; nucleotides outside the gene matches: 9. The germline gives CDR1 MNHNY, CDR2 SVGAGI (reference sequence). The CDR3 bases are TGTGCCAGCAGAACTCGGGACAGGGGGGTGGACGAGCAGTACTTC. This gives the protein CASRTRDRGVDEQYF.